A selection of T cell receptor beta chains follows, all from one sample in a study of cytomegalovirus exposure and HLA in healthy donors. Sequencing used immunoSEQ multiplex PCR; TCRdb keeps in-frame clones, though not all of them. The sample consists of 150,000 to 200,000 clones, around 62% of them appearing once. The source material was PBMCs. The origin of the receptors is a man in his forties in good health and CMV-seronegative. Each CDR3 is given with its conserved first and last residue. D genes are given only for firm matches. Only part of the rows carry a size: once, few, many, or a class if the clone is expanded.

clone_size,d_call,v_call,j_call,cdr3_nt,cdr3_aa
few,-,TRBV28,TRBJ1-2,TGTGCCAGCAGTTTTTGGGGGCGCTATGGCTACACCTTC,CASSFWGRYGYTF
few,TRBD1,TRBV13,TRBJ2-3,TGTGCCAGCAGCCCCCCACCGGGACAGGGAATAGATACGCAGTATTTT,CASSPPPGQGIDTQYF
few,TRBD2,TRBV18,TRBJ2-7,TGTGCCAGCTCACCAAAGCTAGCGGGGCAGAGCTCCTACGAGCAGTACTTC,CASSPKLAGQSSYEQYF
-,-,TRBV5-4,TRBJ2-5,TGTGCCAGCAGCGTGGGACACTCAACAAACCTACAAGAGACCCAGTACTTC,CASSVGHSTNLQETQYF
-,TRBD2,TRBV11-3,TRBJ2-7,TGTGCCAGCAGCTTATTAAGCGGGAGCAGCGAGCAGTACTTC,CASSLLSGSSEQYF
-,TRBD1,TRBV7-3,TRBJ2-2,TGTGCCAGCAGTCGCGACAGGGGGCAAATTACCGGGGAGCTGTTTTTT,CASSRDRGQITGELFF
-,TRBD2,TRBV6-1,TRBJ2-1,TGTGGCCACACGGCTAGCGGGAGTTCCCATGAGCAGTTCTTC,CGHTASGSSHEQFF
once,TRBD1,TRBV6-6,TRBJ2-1,TGTGCCAGCAGGCCGCCGGGACAGGGTAAAAATGAGCAGTTCTTC,CASRPPGQGKNEQFF
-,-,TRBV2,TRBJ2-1,TGTGCCAGCACCCCCCGGGGGTGGGATGAGCAGTTCTTC,CASTPRGWDEQFF
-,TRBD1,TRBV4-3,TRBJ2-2,TGCGCCAGCAGCCAAGATGTGATGGGACAGGGGGATAACACCGGGGAGCTGTTTTTT,CASSQDVMGQGDNTGELFF
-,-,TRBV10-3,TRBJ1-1,TGTGCCATCAGGAAGGGGGTTACGGGGAACACTGAAGCTTTCTTT,CAIRKGVTGNTEAFF
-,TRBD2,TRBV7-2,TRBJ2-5,TGTGCCAGCAGCTTAGCGGGACTAATAGAGACCCAGTACTTC,CASSLAGLIETQYF
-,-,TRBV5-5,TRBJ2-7,TGTGCCAGCAGCCGTCAATCAGGGTTGGGGGAGCAGTACTTC,CASSRQSGLGEQYF
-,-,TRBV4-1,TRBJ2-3,TGCGCCAGCAGCCAAGCGCGTAGCACAGATACGCAGTATTTT,CASSQARSTDTQYF
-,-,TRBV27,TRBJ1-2,TGTGCCAGCAGCTTCACAGCCTTAGGCTATGGCTACACCTTC,CASSFTALGYGYTF
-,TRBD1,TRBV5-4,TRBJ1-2,TGTGCCAGCAGCTTGCCTGGGACAGGGTTTTACTATGGCTACACCTTC,CASSLPGTGFYYGYTF
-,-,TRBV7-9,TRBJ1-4,TGTGCCAGCAGCTTAGTTTGGACGGAGGGGGAAAAACTGTTTTTT,CASSLVWTEGEKLFF
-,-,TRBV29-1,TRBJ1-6,TGCAGCGCAAAGGACCCGGGGTCACCCCTCCACTTT,CSAKDPGSPLHF
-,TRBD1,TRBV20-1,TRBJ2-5,TGCAGTGCCAGACAGGGGTTCAAGCAGTACTTC,CSARQGFKQYF
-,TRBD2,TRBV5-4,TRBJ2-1,TGTGCCAGCAGCTGGCCGGGACTAGCGGGGGGGAATGAGCAGTTCTTC,CASSWPGLAGGNEQFF
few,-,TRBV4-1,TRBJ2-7,TGCGCCAGCAGCCAAGATCAGGCTAGCCTCTACGAGCAGTACTTC,CASSQDQASLYEQYF
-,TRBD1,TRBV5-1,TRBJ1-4,TGCGCCAGCAGCCCTCGGCCGACAGGGGAAGGGGAGGAAAAACTGTTTTTT,CASSPRPTGEGEEKLFF
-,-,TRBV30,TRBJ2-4,TGTGCCTGGAGTCTCCCTGGACAGAGAAAAAACATTCAGTACTTC,CAWSLPGQRKNIQYF
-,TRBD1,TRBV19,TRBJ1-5,TGTGCCAGTAGTAGAGGGACAGATCATAGCAATCAGCCCCAGCATTTT,CASSRGTDHSNQPQHF
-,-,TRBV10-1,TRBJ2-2,TGCGCCAGCAGTGAGTCGTATCCGGCGGGAATCGCCACCGGGGAGCTGTTTTTT,CASSESYPAGIATGELFF
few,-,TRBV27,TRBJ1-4,TGTGCCAGCAGTCTGACGGGATTCAGTGAAAAACTGTTTTTT,CASSLTGFSEKLFF
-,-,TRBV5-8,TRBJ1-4,TGTGCCAGCAGCTTTGAATATGGACAGATAAATGAAAAACTGTTTTTT,CASSFEYGQINEKLFF
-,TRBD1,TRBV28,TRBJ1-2,TGTGCCAGCAGGCCCTCCGACAGGGCGGATGGCTACACCTTC,CASRPSDRADGYTF
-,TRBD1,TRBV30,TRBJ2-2,TGTGCCTGGAGTGTACAGGGGGCTGGGGCCGGGGAGCTGTTTTTT,CAWSVQGAGAGELFF
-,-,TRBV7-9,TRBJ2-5,TGTGCCAGCAGTAAACACGGGGGGCTGGAGACCCAGTACTTC,CASSKHGGLETQYF
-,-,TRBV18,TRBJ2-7,TGTGCCAGCTCACCACCGTTAGGGAGCTCCTACGAGCAGTACTTC,CASSPPLGSSYEQYF
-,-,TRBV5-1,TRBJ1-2,TGCGCCAGCAGCCAGGACAATAACTATGGCTACACCTTC,CASSQDNNYGYTF
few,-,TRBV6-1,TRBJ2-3,TGTGCCAGCAGTGAAGTAATAGCCAGCACAGATACGCAGTATTTT,CASSEVIASTDTQYF
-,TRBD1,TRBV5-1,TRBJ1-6,TGCGCCAGCAGCTTGGCTGGGGACAGGTTGAATTCACCCCTCCACTTT,CASSLAGDRLNSPLHF
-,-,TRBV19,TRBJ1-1,TGTGCCAGTAGTATCATCCTGAACACTGAAGCTTTCTTT,CASSIILNTEAFF